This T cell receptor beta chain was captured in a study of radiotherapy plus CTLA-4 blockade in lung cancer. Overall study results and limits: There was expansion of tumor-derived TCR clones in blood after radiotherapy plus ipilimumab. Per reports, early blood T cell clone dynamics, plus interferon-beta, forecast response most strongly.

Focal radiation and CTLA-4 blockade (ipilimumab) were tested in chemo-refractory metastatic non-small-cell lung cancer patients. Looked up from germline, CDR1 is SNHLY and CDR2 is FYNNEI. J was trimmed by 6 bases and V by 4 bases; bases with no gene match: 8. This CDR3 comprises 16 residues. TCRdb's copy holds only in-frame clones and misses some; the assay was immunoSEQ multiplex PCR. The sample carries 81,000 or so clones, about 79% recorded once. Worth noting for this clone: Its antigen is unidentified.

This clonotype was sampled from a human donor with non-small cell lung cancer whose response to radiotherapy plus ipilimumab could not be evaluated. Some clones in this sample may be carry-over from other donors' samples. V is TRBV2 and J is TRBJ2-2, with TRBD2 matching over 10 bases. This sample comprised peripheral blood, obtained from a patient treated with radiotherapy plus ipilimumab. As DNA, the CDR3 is TGTGCCAGCAGTGGTCGCAGCGGGGGGGCCCCCGGGGAGCTGTTTTTT. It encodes CASSGRSGGAPGELFF.